This T cell receptor (beta chain) was recovered during a study of T cells in Graves' hyperthyroidism and ophthalmopathy. Study observations and caveats: Peripheral blood also featured most of the thyroid clonotypes expanded above 0.001.

What was amplified from RNA transcripts were TCR beta CDR3 regions. TCR CDR3 underwent first-round RT-PCR with the HTBI primer set. In TCRdb, the multiplex PCR reads were re-called with MiXCR into one record per CDR3 protein. Among about 560,000 distinct CDR3 sequences listed, 40% to 55% were seen once. Diagnostic decisions used clinical symptoms, serum thyroxine and TRAb, thyroid ultrasound and orbital computed tomography. This clonotype was found a few times. The target antigen is unknown. The source is a woman aged 18-29 years with Graves' hyperthyroidism. Source material: peripheral blood or thyroid tissue (not recorded which).

The CDR3 protein is CASSIKRTGELFF. The DNA of the CDR3 is TGTGCCAGTAGTATAAAACGGACCGGGGAGCTGTTTTTT. The V gene is TRBV19, the J gene TRBJ2-2; the D is unclear. CDR3 length: 13 amino acids. Germline lookup yields CDR1 LNHDA and CDR2 SQIVND (reference sequence). V was pared by 2 bases and J by 5 bases, with 6 bases between.